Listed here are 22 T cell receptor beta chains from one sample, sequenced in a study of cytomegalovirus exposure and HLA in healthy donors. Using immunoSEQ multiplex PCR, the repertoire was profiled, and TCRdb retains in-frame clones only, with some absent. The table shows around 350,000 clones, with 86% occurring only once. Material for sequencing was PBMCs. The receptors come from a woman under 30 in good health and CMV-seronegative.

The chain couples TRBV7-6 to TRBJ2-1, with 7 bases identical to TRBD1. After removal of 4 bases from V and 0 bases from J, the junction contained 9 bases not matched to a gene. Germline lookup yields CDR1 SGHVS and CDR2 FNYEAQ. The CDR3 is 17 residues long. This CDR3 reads CASSSAPGDSSYNEQFF. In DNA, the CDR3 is TGTGCCAGCAGCTCAGCGCCAGGGGACAGCTCCTACAATGAGCAGTTCTTC.

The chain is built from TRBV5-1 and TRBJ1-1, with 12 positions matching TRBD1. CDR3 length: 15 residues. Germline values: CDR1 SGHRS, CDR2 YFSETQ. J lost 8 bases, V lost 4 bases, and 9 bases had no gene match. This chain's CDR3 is CASSPTTGTGGEAFF. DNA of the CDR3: TGCGCCAGCAGCCCTACAACCGGGACAGGGGGCGAAGCTTTCTTT.

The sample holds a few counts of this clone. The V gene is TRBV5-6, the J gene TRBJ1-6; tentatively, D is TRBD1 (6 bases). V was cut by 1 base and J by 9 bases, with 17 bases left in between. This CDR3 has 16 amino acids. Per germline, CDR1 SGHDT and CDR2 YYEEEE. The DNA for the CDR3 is TGTGCCAGCAGCTTGCGGGCAGGGGCTGTCGCTTCACCCCTCCACTTT. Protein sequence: CASSLRAGAVASPLHF.

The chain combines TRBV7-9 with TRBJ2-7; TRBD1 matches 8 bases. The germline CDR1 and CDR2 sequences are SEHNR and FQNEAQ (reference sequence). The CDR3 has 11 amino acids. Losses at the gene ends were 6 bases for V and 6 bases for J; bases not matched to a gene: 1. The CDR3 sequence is CASRDRAEQYF. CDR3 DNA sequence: TGTGCCAGCAGGGACAGGGCCGAGCAGTACTTC.

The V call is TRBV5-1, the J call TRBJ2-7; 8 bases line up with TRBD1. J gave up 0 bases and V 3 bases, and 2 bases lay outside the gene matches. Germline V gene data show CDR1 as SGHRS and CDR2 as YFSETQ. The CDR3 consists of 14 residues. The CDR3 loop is CASSYTGGSYEQYF. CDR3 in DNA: TGCGCCAGCAGCTACACAGGGGGCTCCTACGAGCAGTACTTC.

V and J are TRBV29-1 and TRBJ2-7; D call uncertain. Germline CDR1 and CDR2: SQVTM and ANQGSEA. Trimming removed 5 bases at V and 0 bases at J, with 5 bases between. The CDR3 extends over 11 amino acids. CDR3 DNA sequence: TGCAGCGTTTTCATCTCCTACGAGCAGTACTTC. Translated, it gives CSVFISYEQYF.

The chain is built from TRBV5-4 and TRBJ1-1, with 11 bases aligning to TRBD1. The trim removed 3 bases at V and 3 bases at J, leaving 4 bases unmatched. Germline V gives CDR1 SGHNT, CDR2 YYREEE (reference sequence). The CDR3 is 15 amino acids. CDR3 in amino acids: CASSWGTGGDTEAFF. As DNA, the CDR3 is TGTGCCAGCAGCTGGGGGACAGGGGGGGACACTGAAGCTTTCTTT.

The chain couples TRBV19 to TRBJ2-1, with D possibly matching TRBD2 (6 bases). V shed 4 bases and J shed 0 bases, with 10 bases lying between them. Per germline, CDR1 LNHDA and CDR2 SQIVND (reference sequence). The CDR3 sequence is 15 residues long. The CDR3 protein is CASSKDGSSYNEQFF. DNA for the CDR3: TGTGCCAGTAGTAAGGACGGGAGCTCCTACAATGAGCAGTTCTTC.

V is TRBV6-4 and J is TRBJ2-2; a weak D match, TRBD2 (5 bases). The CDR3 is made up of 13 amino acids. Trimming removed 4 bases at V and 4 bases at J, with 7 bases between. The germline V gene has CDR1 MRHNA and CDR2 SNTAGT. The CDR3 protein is CASSALATGELFF. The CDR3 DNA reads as TGTGCCAGCAGTGCTCTAGCCACCGGGGAGCTGTTTTTT.

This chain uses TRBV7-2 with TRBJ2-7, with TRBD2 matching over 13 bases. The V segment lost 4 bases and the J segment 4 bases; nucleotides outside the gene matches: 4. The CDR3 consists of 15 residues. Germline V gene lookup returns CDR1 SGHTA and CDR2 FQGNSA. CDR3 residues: CASSYRTSGRYEQYF. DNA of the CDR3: TGTGCCAGCAGCTATAGGACTAGCGGGAGATACGAGCAGTACTTC.

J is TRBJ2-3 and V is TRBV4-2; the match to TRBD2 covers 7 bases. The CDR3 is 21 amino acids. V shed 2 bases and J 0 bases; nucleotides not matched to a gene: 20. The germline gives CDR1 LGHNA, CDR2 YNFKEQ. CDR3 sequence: CASSQPGGRLAEPTSTDTQYF. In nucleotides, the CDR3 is TGTGCCAGCAGCCAACCCGGGGGTAGGCTAGCGGAGCCCACTAGCACAGATACGCAGTATTTT.

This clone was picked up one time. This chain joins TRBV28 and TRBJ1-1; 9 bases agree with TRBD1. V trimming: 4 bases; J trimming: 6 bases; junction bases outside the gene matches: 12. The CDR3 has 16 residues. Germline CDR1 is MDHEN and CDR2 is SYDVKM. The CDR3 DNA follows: TGTGCCAGCAGTTCCGGGACAGGGTGGGGACTGGCTGAAGCTTTCTTT. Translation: CASSSGTGWGLAEAFF. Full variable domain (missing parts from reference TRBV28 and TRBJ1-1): DVKVTQSSRYLVKRTGEKVFLECVQDMDHENMFWYRQDPGLGLRLIYFSYDVKMKEKGDIPEGYSVSREKKERFSLILESASTNQTSMYLCASSSGTGWGLAEAFFGQGTRLTVV.

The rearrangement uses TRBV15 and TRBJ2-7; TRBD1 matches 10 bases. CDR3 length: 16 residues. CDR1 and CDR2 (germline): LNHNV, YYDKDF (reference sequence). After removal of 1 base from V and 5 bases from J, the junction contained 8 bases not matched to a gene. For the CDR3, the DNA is TGTGCCACCAGCAGAGGCCTCTTGGACAGGGGGGACGAGCAGTACTTC. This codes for CATSRGLLDRGDEQYF.

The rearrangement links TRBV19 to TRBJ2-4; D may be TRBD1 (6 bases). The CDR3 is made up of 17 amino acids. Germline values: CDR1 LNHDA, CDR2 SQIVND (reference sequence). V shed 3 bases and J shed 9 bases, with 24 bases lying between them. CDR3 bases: TGTGCCAGTAGTATTGACAGGTTCGGGACCACCTCCCCCATTCAGTACTTC. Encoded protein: CASSIDRFGTTSPIQYF.

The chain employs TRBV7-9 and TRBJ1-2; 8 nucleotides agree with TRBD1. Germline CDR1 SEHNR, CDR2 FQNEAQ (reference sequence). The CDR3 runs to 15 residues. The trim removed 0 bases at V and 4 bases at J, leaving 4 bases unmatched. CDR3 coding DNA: TGTGCCAGCAGCTTAGCGGACAGGGACGCCTATGGCTACACCTTC. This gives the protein CASSLADRDAYGYTF.

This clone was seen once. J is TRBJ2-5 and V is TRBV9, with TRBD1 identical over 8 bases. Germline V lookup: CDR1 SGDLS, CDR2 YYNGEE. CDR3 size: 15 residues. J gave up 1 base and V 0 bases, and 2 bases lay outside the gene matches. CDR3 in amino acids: CASSVEGQGQETQYF. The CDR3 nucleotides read TGTGCCAGCAGCGTAGAAGGACAGGGCCAAGAGACCCAGTACTTC.

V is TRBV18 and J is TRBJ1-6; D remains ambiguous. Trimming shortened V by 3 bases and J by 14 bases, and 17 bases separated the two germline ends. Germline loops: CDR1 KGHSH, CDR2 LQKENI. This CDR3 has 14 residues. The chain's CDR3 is CASSPPGPVSTLHF. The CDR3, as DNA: TGTGCCAGCTCACCCCCGGGTCCAGTCAGCACCCTCCACTTT. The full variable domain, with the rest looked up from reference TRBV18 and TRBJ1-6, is NAGVMQNPRHLVRRRGQEARLRCSPMKGHSHVYWYRQLPEEGLKFMVYLQKENIIDESGMPKERFSAEFPKEGPSILRIQQVVRGDSAAYFCASSPPGPVSTLHFGNGTRLTVT.

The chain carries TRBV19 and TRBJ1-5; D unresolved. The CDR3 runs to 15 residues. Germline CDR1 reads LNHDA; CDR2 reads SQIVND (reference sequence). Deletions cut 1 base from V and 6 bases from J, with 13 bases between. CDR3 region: CASSIGGTVPQPQHF. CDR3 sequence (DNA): TGTGCCAGTAGTATAGGTGGAACAGTCCCTCAGCCCCAGCATTTT.

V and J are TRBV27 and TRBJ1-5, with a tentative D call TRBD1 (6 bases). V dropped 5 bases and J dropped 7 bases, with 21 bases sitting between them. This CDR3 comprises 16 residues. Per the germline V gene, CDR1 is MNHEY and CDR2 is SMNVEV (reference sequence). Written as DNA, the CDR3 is TGTGCCAGCAGTCCCACACACCCAGGGGCAGGGCAGCCCCAGCATTTT. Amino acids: CASSPTHPGAGQPQHF.

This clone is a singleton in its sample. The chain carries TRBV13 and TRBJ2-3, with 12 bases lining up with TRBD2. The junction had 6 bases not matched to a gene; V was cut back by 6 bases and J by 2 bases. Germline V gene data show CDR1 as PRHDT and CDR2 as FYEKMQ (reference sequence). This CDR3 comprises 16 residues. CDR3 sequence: CASSTTSGGPTDTQYF. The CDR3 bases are TGTGCCAGCAGTACTACTAGCGGGGGGCCCACAGATACGCAGTATTTT.

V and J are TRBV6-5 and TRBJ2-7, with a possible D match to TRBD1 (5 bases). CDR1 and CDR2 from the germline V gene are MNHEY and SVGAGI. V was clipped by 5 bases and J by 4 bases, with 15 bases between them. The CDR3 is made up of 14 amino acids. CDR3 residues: CASSPYRQFYEQYF. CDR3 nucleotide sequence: TGTGCCAGCAGTCCTTATAGACAGTTTTACGAGCAGTACTTC.

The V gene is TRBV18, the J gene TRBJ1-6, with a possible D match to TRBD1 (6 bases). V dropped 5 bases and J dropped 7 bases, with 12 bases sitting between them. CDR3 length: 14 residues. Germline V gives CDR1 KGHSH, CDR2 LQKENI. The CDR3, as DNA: TGTGCCAGCTCAGGTGACAGGAAAAATTCACCCCTCCACTTT. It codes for CASSGDRKNSPLHF.